This T cell receptor beta chain was found in a study of blood T cell repertoires in COVID-19. About the research overall: COVID-19 samples from acute and convalescent phases originated in the United States, Italy and Spain. In each case, the material was cDNA or gDNA derived from T cells, B-cell-depleted T cells, or PBMCs.

The length of the CDR3 is 17 residues. The germline CDR1 and CDR2 sequences are SGHTA and FQGNSA. V gave up 5 bases and J gave up 0 bases; unmatched junction bases: 10. Original processing methods: Scientists estimated how many nucleated cells there were by amplifying reference gene primers. Sequencing was performed with immunoSEQ multiplex PCR; in TCRdb, only in-frame clones are kept and a portion is missing. V, J and clone size are taken as reported in that table, and D and trimming were inferred from the DNA itself. Among hundreds of thousands of clones, 88% were seen once, and the ten largest hold roughly 1.4%. This clone was observed a handful of times.

Source material: peripheral blood. This receptor was obtained from a man aged 80 or over with acute or convalescent COVID-19. The V gene is TRBV7-2, the J gene TRBJ1-1, with 9 positions matching TRBD1. CDR3 loop: CASSRGQGSALNTEAFF. The CDR3 coding sequence is TGTGCCAGCAGCCGGGGACAGGGAAGCGCCTTGAACACTGAAGCTTTCTTT.